This T cell receptor (beta chain) was sequenced during a study of early T cells in non-severe SARS-CoV-2 infection. Study-wide results and limits: Database matching using VDJdb favored anti-spike CD8 responses, with private and CD4 specificities left missing.

As part of library construction, unique molecular identifiers were attached to individual cDNA molecules. MiXCR was run by TCRdb on the 5' RACE reads, yielding one entry per CDR3 protein. Among about 64,000 distinct CDR3 sequences listed, less than 5% were seen once. This clonotype was observed a handful of times. The target antigen is unknown. The CDR3 extends over 18 amino acids. Germline values: CDR1 DFQATT, CDR2 SNEGSKA (reference sequence). The trim removed 5 bases at V and 0 bases at J, leaving 16 bases unmatched. This receptor was taken from an adult who was a healthcare worker with PCR-confirmed SARS-CoV-2 infection or an uninfected control (not recorded which). Specimen: whole blood. The chain uses TRBV20-1 and TRBJ1-2; 9 bases line up with TRBD1. The CDR3 region has the DNA TGCAGTGCTTTTCGTCTGACCGGGACAGGGTCTGCTAACTATGGCTACACCTTC. Translation gives CSAFRLTGTGSANYGYTF.